These T cell receptor beta chains were read from a single sample in a study of beta chain features in type 1 diabetes. The repertoire was sequenced with immunoSEQ multiplex PCR; TCRdb's copy has only in-frame clones and lacks some. The table has some 63,000 clones, more than 45% seen once. Input material: central memory CD4+ T cells from blood. These receptors all stem from a man under 40 with type 1 diabetes. Each CDR3 is given with its conserved first and last residue. D genes are given only for firm matches.

CDR3 | J | V | length | D
CASSRDSPSTDTQYF | TRBJ2-3 | TRBV7-9 | 15 | TRBD1
CASRIDRANQPQHF | TRBJ1-5 | TRBV2 | 14 | TRBD1
CATWDRARADTQYF | TRBJ2-3 | TRBV6-1 | 14 | TRBD1
CASGPGASGSTDTQYF | TRBJ2-3 | TRBV12-5 | 16 | TRBD2
CASSLITGTGDGNTIYF | TRBJ1-3 | TRBV28 | 17 | TRBD1
CASSSPAGANEQFF | TRBJ2-1 | TRBV7-2 | 14 | TRBD2
CASSEAWFGGDSNQPQHF | TRBJ1-5 | TRBV6-1 | 18 | -
CASSQADRADQPQHF | TRBJ1-5 | TRBV4-1 | 15 | TRBD1
CASSLGQGARSDGYTF | TRBJ1-2 | TRBV7-9 | 16 | TRBD1
CASSYGGQRTYEQYF | TRBJ2-7 | TRBV7-6 | 15 | -
CASSPSSGRRYEQYF | TRBJ2-7 | TRBV6-6 | 15 | TRBD2
CASSAGGGSFSYNEQFF | TRBJ2-1 | TRBV7-6 | 17 | TRBD2
CASSYSLAGQETQYF | TRBJ2-5 | TRBV6-6 | 15 | TRBD2
CASSSGGGINIQYF | TRBJ2-4 | TRBV7-2 | 14 | -
CASSSGTENTGELFF | TRBJ2-2 | TRBV6-6 | 15 | TRBD1
CASSPPRDLSYNEQFF | TRBJ2-1 | TRBV5-1 | 16 | -
CASSTDSRGNTEAFF | TRBJ1-1 | TRBV5-1 | 15 | -
CSGDRAGADTQYF | TRBJ2-3 | TRBV29-1 | 13 | TRBD1
CAWSVQSGTEAFF | TRBJ1-1 | TRBV30 | 13 | -
CASRGDRTYNSPLHF | TRBJ1-6 | TRBV19 | 15 | TRBD1
CASSYSILLHNYGYTF | TRBJ1-2 | TRBV6-5 | 16 | -
CASSFSERSYNEQFF | TRBJ2-1 | TRBV11-2 | 15 | -